Described below is a single T cell receptor beta chain sequence and its context. These data are taken from a study of control samples from healthy donors and cancer patients. The method was immunoSEQ multiplex PCR; TCRdb's version includes in-frame clones alone and lacks a portion of them. The sample has about 150,000 clones, roughly 93% seen once. Trimming took 1 base from V and 9 from J; bases not matched to a gene: 11. Germline V gene sequence: CDR1 LGHNA, CDR2 YNFKEQ. The CDR3 is 16 residues long. The TCR originated in a man aged 18 to 30 in good health. Sequencing was done on a sample of blood. This rearrangement joins TRBV4-2 to TRBJ2-2, with 7 nucleotides matching TRBD2. CDR3 in DNA: TGTGCCAGCAGCCAAGCTCGGGACTATAGTGCCCGGGAGCTGTTTTTT. It is translated as CASSQARDYSARELFF.